A single sample gave rise to the 14 T cell receptor beta chains below, sequenced in a study of CD8 T cell repertoires and HIV-1 epitope variants. TCRdb's table, derived via immunoSEQ multiplex PCR, lists solely in-frame clones and lacks some. The sample includes about 5,800 clones, 64% of them seen just once. These TCRs' antigens remain unknown. The sequenced material came from cultured CD8+ T cells derived from PBMCs. Receptors originate from a male donor with HIV.

The chain employs TRBV19 and TRBJ1-1; no firm D call. The V gene lost 2 bases and the J gene lost 3 bases, with 10 bases spanning the gap. This CDR3 has 14 amino acids. Germline CDR1 reads LNHDA; CDR2 reads SQIVND (reference sequence). CDR3 region: CASSIMEGYTEAFF. The CDR3 bases are TGTGCCAGTAGTATAATGGAGGGATACACTGAAGCTTTCTTT.

The J gene is TRBJ2-7, the V gene TRBV4-3; 8 nucleotides agree with TRBD1. V gave up 1 base and J gave up 1 base; unmatched junction bases: 6. This CDR3 region has 16 residues. Germline-derived CDR1 and CDR2 are LGHNA and YSLEER. CDR3 bases: TGCGCCAGCAGCCAAGGTTGGAGACAGGGGTCCTACGAGCAGTACTTC. It is translated as CASSQGWRQGSYEQYF.

This clone has more than one count but fewer than ten. This chain links TRBV30 with TRBJ1-6; D unclear. CDR1 GTSNPN and CDR2 SVGIG come from the germline V gene (reference sequence). Trimming left V 3 bases short and J 7 bases short, with 13 bases between. The CDR3 is 14 residues long. The CDR3 is CAWRGQSNNSPLHF. The DNA of the CDR3 is TGTGCCTGGAGGGGTCAGTCAAACAATTCACCCCTCCACTTT.

The chain joins TRBV5-1 to TRBJ2-5; D is possibly TRBD1 (6 bases). The V gene's germline CDR1 is SGHRS and CDR2 YFSETQ. Trimming shortened V by 0 bases and J by 2 bases, and 8 bases separated the two germline ends. The CDR3 spans 14 residues. The DNA of the CDR3 is TGCGCCAGCAGCTTGGCCGGACAGCAAGAGACCCAGTACTTC. This codes for CASSLAGQQETQYF.

V usage is TRBV7-8 and J usage is TRBJ1-2, with 10 bases matching TRBD1. Germline trimming cut 2 bases from V and 7 bases from J; bases unmatched to any gene: 4. Per the germline V gene, CDR1 is SGHVS and CDR2 is FQNEAQ. CDR3 size: 14 residues. The CDR3 region is CASSLQGQGSGYTF. In DNA form, the CDR3 reads TGTGCCAGCAGCTTACAGGGACAGGGGAGTGGCTACACCTTC.

Comment on this clone: The sample carries other DNA sequences with the same CDR3. The chain links TRBV29-1 to TRBJ1-1; D remains unclear. Trimming left V 3 bases short and J 4 bases short, with 6 bases between. The CDR3 spans 11 residues. Germline values: CDR1 SQVTM, CDR2 ANQGSEA. This CDR3 reads CSVEGSTEAFF. The CDR3, as DNA: TGCAGCGTTGAGGGGAGCACTGAAGCTTTCTTT.

Here the CDR3 DNA reads TGTGCCTGGAGTGCAGGGACAGGGGATGAAGCTTTCTTT. Its translation is CAWSAGTGDEAFF. J is TRBJ1-1 and V is TRBV30, with TRBD1 identical over 10 bases. V trimming: 1 base; J trimming: 7 bases; junction bases outside the gene matches: 3. The CDR3 covers 13 residues. CDR1 is GTSNPN and CDR2 is SVGIG in the germline V gene (reference sequence).

The rearrangement links TRBV6-5 to TRBJ2-7; D perhaps matches TRBD1 (5 bases). Germline V gives CDR1 MNHEY, CDR2 SVGAGI. CDR3 length: 15 amino acids. V dropped 3 bases and J dropped 2 bases, with 14 bases sitting between them. CDR3 protein: CASSYRSDSAYEQYF. The CDR3 bases are TGTGCCAGCAGTTATCGGTCCGACAGTGCCTACGAGCAGTACTTC.

The chain links TRBV7-9 to TRBJ2-2, with TRBD1 matching 7 bases. CDR3 length equals 14 residues. V shed 9 bases and J 3 bases; nucleotides not matched to a gene: 7. Germline lookup yields CDR1 SEHNR and CDR2 FQNEAQ (reference sequence). CDR3 protein: CARGTGTDTGELFF. DNA for the CDR3: TGTGCCAGGGGAACCGGGACAGACACCGGGGAGCTGTTTTTT.

V and J are TRBV27 and TRBJ2-5; D remains ambiguous. CDR3 length equals 15 residues. In germline, CDR1 is MNHEY, CDR2 SMNVEV (reference sequence). Trimming shortened V by 0 bases and J by 1 base, and 9 bases separated the two germline ends. CDR3 coding DNA: TGTGCCAGCAGTTTATCGTATACGGCCCAAGAGACCCAGTACTTC. Translated, it gives CASSLSYTAQETQYF.

This clone has a handful of counts. The rearrangement uses TRBV28 and TRBJ2-7, with 11 bases identical to TRBD1. The CDR3 has 14 residues. V gave up 7 bases and J gave up 2 bases; unmatched junction bases: 4. The germline V gene encodes CDR1 MDHEN and CDR2 SYDVKM. This CDR3 reads CASNPGQGAYEQYF. DNA for the CDR3: TGTGCCAGCAATCCGGGACAGGGGGCCTACGAGCAGTACTTC.

The CDR3 region has the DNA TGTGCCAGCAGCCCCACCGGGGGTGAGCAGTTCTTC. Its translation: CASSPTGGEQFF. The chain carries TRBV7-9 and TRBJ2-1; weak D call: TRBD2 (6 bases). The germline gives CDR1 SEHNR, CDR2 FQNEAQ (reference sequence). V was cut by 5 bases and J by 9 bases, with 11 bases left in between. The CDR3 totals 12 residues.

This clone was seen once. The chain is built from TRBV5-4 and TRBJ1-5; 10 bases line up with TRBD1. The CDR3 has 15 residues. From germline, CDR1 is SGHNT and CDR2 YYREEE (reference sequence). V was pared by 4 bases and J by 1 base, with 2 bases of the junction left unmatched. The CDR3 coding sequence is TGTGCCAGCAGCCTGGACAGGGGGAGCAATCAGCCCCAGCATTTT. Translating gives CASSLDRGSNQPQHF.

The sample holds a few counts of this clone. This chain joins TRBV2 and TRBJ1-2; possible D gene TRBD1, 6 bases. The V and J ends lost 5 bases and 2 bases respectively, with 21 bases between them. CDR1 is SNHLY and CDR2 is FYNNEI in the germline V gene. This CDR3 has 17 amino acids. The CDR3 here is CASSPFETGEENYGYTF. DNA for the CDR3: TGTGCCAGCAGTCCTTTTGAGACAGGAGAAGAGAACTATGGCTACACCTTC.